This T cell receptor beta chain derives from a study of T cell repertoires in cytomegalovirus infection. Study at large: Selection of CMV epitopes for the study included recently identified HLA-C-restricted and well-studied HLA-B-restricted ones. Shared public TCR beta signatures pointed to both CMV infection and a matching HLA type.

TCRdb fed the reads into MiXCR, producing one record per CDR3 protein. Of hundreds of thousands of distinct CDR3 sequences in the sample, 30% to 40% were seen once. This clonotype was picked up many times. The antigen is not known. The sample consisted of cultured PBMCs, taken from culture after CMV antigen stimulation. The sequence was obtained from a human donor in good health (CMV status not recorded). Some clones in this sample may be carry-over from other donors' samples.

Written as DNA, the CDR3 is TGTGCCAGCAGCTTAACAGGGGTCGGAAACACCATATATTTT. It specifies CASSLTGVGNTIYF. The chain combines TRBV7-2 with TRBJ1-3, with 7 nucleotides matching TRBD1. Germline V gives CDR1 SGHTA, CDR2 FQGNSA. J was trimmed by 4 bases and V by 2 bases; bases with no gene match: 2. The CDR3 spans 14 residues.